These 27 T cell receptor beta chains were sequenced from one sample in a study of T cell responses to AZD1222 COVID-19 vaccine. Profiled with immunoSEQ multiplex PCR; TCRdb holds only in-frame clones, not every one. The sample yields about 120,000 clones, approximately 85% seen once. Material: peripheral blood, obtained on day 0 of MenACWY control vaccination. The source is an adult in good health.

The V call is TRBV12-3 or TRBV12-4, the J call TRBJ2-1, with 13 bases matching TRBD2. Trimming took 6 bases from V and 9 from J; bases not matched to a gene: 2. This CDR3 spans 13 amino acids. The CDR3 DNA reads TGTGCCAGCAGGCGGACTAGCGGGGGTGAGCAGTTCTTC. The encoded protein is CASRRTSGGEQFF.

The chain combines TRBV2 with TRBJ2-7, with D possibly matching TRBD2 (5 bases). The V gene's germline CDR1 is SNHLY and CDR2 FYNNEI. The ends were cut back, 0 bases at V and 1 base at J, with 10 bases in the middle. The CDR3 has 15 amino acids. CDR3 in DNA: TGTGCCAGCAGTGAAGCGCTGAGAGGGTCCTACGAGCAGTACTTC. Its translation: CASSEALRGSYEQYF. The whole variable domain, remainder taken from reference TRBV2 and TRBJ2-7, is EPEVTQTPSHQVTQMGQEVILRCVPISNHLYFYWYRQILGQKVEFLVSFYNNEISEKSEIFDDQFSVERPDGSNFTLKIRSTKLEDSAMYFCASSEALRGSYEQYFGPGTRLTVT.

V usage is TRBV7-2 and J usage is TRBJ2-5, with TRBD2 matching over 15 bases. The CDR3 length is 17 residues. V lost 0 bases and J lost 7; bases outside the gene matches: 6. Germline CDR1 reads SGHTA; CDR2 reads FQGNSA. CDR3 coding DNA: TGTGCCAGCAGCTTAGCGGGACTAGCGGGGGGAGCCGCGACCCAGTACTTC. Residues: CASSLAGLAGGAATQYF.

The CDR3 bases are TGTGCCAGCAGTTTAACCCAGGGTGGCACTGAAGCTTTCTTT. Protein product: CASSLTQGGTEAFF. The chain carries TRBV28 and TRBJ1-1, with a tentative D call TRBD1 (5 bases). CDR1 is MDHEN, CDR2 SYDVKM, per germline. This CDR3 contains 14 residues. The V and J ends lost 2 bases and 4 bases respectively, with 11 bases between them.

This chain uses TRBV19 with TRBJ2-2; 13 bases agree with TRBD2. Per germline, CDR1 LNHDA and CDR2 SQIVND (reference sequence). J lost 5 bases, V lost 5 bases, and 2 bases had no gene match. The CDR3 is made up of 15 amino acids. CDR3 residues: CASSATSGGTGELFF. CDR3 bases: TGTGCCAGTAGTGCGACTAGCGGGGGGACCGGGGAGCTGTTTTTT.

This clone was seen a single time. The genes are TRBV5-1 and TRBJ2-3; D is unresolved. The length of the CDR3 is 14 residues. CDR1 and CDR2 from the germline V gene are SGHRS and YFSETQ. V lost 2 bases to trimming and J lost 6 bases, with 13 bases between them. The CDR3 region is CASSLEWVGDTQYF. The CDR3 DNA reads TGCGCCAGCAGCTTAGAGTGGGTGGGGGATACGCAGTATTTT.

V usage is TRBV3-1 (or the pseudogene TRBV3-2) and J usage is TRBJ1-5; 9 bases line up with TRBD1. The CDR3 totals 13 residues. CDR1 and CDR2 from the germline V gene are LGHDT and YNNKEL (reference sequence). The V gene end was trimmed by 5 bases and the J gene end by 9 bases; junction bases not matched to a gene: 5. The DNA of the CDR3 is TGTGCCAGCAGCAGACAGGGGGACGCGCCCCAGCATTTT. As protein: CASSRQGDAPQHF.

This rearrangement joins TRBV7-3 to TRBJ2-7; 9 positions agree with TRBD1. V lost 1 base to trimming and J lost 2 bases; unmatched junction nucleotides: 3. The germline CDR1 and CDR2 sequences are SGHTA and FQGTGA. The CDR3 runs to 15 residues. In DNA form, the CDR3 reads TGTGCCAGCAGCTTAAGACAGGGGGGACCCTACGAGCAGTACTTC. Amino acid sequence: CASSLRQGGPYEQYF. Variable domain in full (rest from reference TRBV7-3 and TRBJ2-7): GAGVSQTPSNKVTEKGKYVELRCDPISGHTALYWYRQSLGQGPEFLIYFQGTGAADDSGLPNDRFFAVRPEGSVSTLKIQRTERGDSAVYLCASSLRQGGPYEQYFGPGTRLTVT.

The chain links TRBV18 to TRBJ1-1; possibly TRBD1 for D (5 bases). The V and J ends lost 6 bases and 1 base respectively, with 15 bases between them. The CDR3 loop spans 15 amino acids. CDR1 and CDR2 (germline): KGHSH, LQKENI. The CDR3 DNA reads TGTGCCAGCTCCCCCACGGGACGGACGAACACTGAAGCTTTCTTT. It translates to CASSPTGRTNTEAFF.

The V call is TRBV6-2 or TRBV6-3, the J call TRBJ2-2; D ambiguous. Trimming left V 0 bases short and J 1 base short, with 12 bases between. CDR1 is MNHEY, CDR2 SVGEGT, per germline. The CDR3 totals 17 residues. The CDR3 DNA reads TGTGCCAGCAGTTACTCGTGGGGTATGAGGAACACCGGGGAGCTGTTTTTT. This encodes CASSYSWGMRNTGELFF.

The chain joins TRBV5-3 to TRBJ2-2; no definite D call. TRBV5-3 is an ORF; its function is uncertain. V was shortened by 0 bases and J by 7 bases, with 10 bases between the two germline ends. The CDR3 consists of 14 residues. CDR3 sequence: CARSLVPWGGELFF. CDR3 bases: TGTGCCAGAAGCTTGGTCCCGTGGGGCGGGGAGCTGTTTTTT.

V usage is TRBV2 and J usage is TRBJ2-3; possibly TRBD1 for D (6 bases). The CDR3 length is 14 residues. Trimming stripped 5 bases from V and 2 bases from J, with 11 bases between. Germline CDR1 and CDR2: SNHLY and FYNNEI. CDR3 in DNA: TGTGCCAGCAGTTTTGGACAGAACACAGATACGCAGTATTTT. Its protein is CASSFGQNTDTQYF.

The V and J genes are TRBV7-8 and TRBJ1-2, with unresolved D. The CDR3 loop spans 15 amino acids. The germline V gene encodes CDR1 SGHVS and CDR2 FQNEAQ. Trimming stripped 2 bases from V and 10 bases from J, with 20 bases between. Here the CDR3 DNA reads TGTGCCAGCAGCTTAAGTGAGGGTCTATTCAATTCCTACACCTTC. Translated, it gives CASSLSEGLFNSYTF. The variable domain in full, completed from reference TRBV7-8 and TRBJ1-2, reads GAGVSQSPRYKVAKRGQDVALRCDPISGHVSLFWYQQALGQGPEFLTYFQNEAQLDKSGLPSDRFFAERPEGSVSTLKIQRTQQEDSAVYLCASSLSEGLFNSYTFGSGTRLTVV.

This chain's CDR3 is CASSPTGGYSTDTQYF. The DNA of the CDR3 is TGTGCCAGCAGCCCTACAGGGGGTTATAGCACAGATACGCAGTATTTT. The rearrangement uses TRBV7-8 and TRBJ2-3; 8 bases are a match to TRBD1. Germline V gene data show CDR1 as SGHVS and CDR2 as FQNEAQ. Trimming took 5 bases from V and 0 from J; bases not matched to a gene: 7. The CDR3 totals 16 residues.

The CDR3 DNA reads TGTGCCAGCAGCTTTGCACAGCCTAGCACAGATACGCAGTATTTT. Translation: CASSFAQPSTDTQYF. The chain is built from TRBV5-4 and TRBJ2-3, with D hard to call. CDR1 is SGHNT, CDR2 YYREEE, per germline (reference sequence). This CDR3 contains 15 residues. Trimming took 2 bases from V and 0 from J, leaving 10 bases between them. The full variable domain, in which reference TRBV5-4 and TRBJ2-3 provide the parts outside the CDR3, is ETGVTQSPTHLIKTRGQQVTLRCSSQSGHNTVSWYQQALGQGPQFIFQYYREEENGRGNFPPRFSGLQFPNYSSELNVNALELDDSALYLCASSFAQPSTDTQYFGPGTRLTVL.

This clone appeared a single time. V is TRBV28 and J is TRBJ2-1; unclear D gene. This CDR3 is built from 13 residues. V lost 6 bases to trimming and J lost 8 bases, with 14 bases between them. Germline V gives CDR1 MDHEN, CDR2 SYDVKM. The CDR3 is CASSSPPLDEQFF. In DNA form, the CDR3 reads TGTGCCAGCAGCTCGCCTCCCCTCGATGAGCAGTTCTTC. Variable domain in full (rest from reference TRBV28 and TRBJ2-1): DVKVTQSSRYLVKRTGEKVFLECVQDMDHENMFWYRQDPGLGLRLIYFSYDVKMKEKGDIPEGYSVSREKKERFSLILESASTNQTSMYLCASSSPPLDEQFFGPGTRLTVL.

The gene calls are TRBV18 and TRBJ1-1; D gene ambiguous. The CDR3 runs 15 residues. V lost 5 bases and J 2 bases, leaving 15 bases between the germline ends. Germline CDR1 is KGHSH and CDR2 is LQKENI. CDR3 amino acids: CASSSTGRPNTEAFF. CDR3 bases: TGTGCCAGCTCATCCACGGGAAGGCCTAACACTGAAGCTTTCTTT.

The chain recombines TRBV19 with TRBJ1-5; TRBD1 aligns across 8 bases. The CDR3 extends over 15 amino acids. CDR1 and CDR2 from the germline V gene are LNHDA and SQIVND (reference sequence). With 7 bases clipped from V and 5 bases from J, the junction kept 10 bases outside the gene matches. CDR3 DNA sequence: TGTGCCAGTATTCAGGACAGGGAAGATTATCAGCCCCAGCATTTT. It codes for CASIQDREDYQPQHF.

This rearrangement joins TRBV28 to TRBJ1-1, with 8 bases fitting TRBD1. In germline, CDR1 is MDHEN, CDR2 SYDVKM. This CDR3 region has 13 residues. The V segment lost 5 bases and the J segment 4 bases; nucleotides outside the gene matches: 3. The DNA for the CDR3 is TGTGCCAGCAGTCAACAGGGGGGCACTGAAGCTTTCTTT. This codes for CASSQQGGTEAFF. Full variable domain (outside the CDR3, taken from reference TRBV28 and TRBJ1-1): DVKVTQSSRYLVKRTGEKVFLECVQDMDHENMFWYRQDPGLGLRLIYFSYDVKMKEKGDIPEGYSVSREKKERFSLILESASTNQTSMYLCASSQQGGTEAFFGQGTRLTVV.

The chain recombines TRBV24-1 with TRBJ2-1; 9 bases line up with TRBD2. The germline V gene has CDR1 KGHDR and CDR2 SFDVKD. J gave up 8 bases and V 3 bases, and 10 bases lay outside the gene matches. The CDR3 sequence is 16 residues long. The CDR3 here is CATSDLPGLAGDEQFF. In nucleotides, the CDR3 is TGTGCCACCAGTGATCTACCGGGACTAGCCGGGGATGAGCAGTTCTTC.

The V call is TRBV28, the J call TRBJ2-7; D is perhaps TRBD1 (6 bases). Trimming left V 6 bases short and J 4 bases short, with 22 bases between. Germline V gene sequence: CDR1 MDHEN, CDR2 SYDVKM. The length of the CDR3 is 16 residues. The CDR3 protein is CASSGPRSHRGYEQYF. CDR3 bases: TGTGCCAGCAGCGGCCCCCGATCCCATAGGGGGTACGAGCAGTACTTC.

The chain recombines TRBV4-2 with TRBJ1-2; 7 bases are a match to TRBD1. V dropped 1 base and J dropped 0; count of bases not matched to a gene: 5. The germline CDR1 and CDR2 sequences are LGHNA and YNFKEQ. The CDR3 covers 16 residues. The CDR3 bases are TGTGCCAGCAGCCAAGTAGCAGGGGGGCCTAACTATGGCTACACCTTC. It yields the protein CASSQVAGGPNYGYTF.

The chain is built from TRBV19 and TRBJ1-2; TRBD1 might be the D (5 bases). Trimming left V 1 base short and J 7 bases short, with 13 bases between. Per the germline V gene, CDR1 is LNHDA and CDR2 is SQIVND (reference sequence). This CDR3 is 14 amino acids long. The CDR3 loop is CASSIARVLSGYTF. CDR3 coding DNA: TGTGCCAGTAGTATAGCCAGGGTCCTATCTGGCTACACCTTC.

This clone appeared once. The chain employs TRBV9 and TRBJ2-3; a possible D gene is TRBD1 (5 bases). Trimming removed 3 bases at V and 5 bases at J, with 13 bases between. Germline V gene data show CDR1 as SGDLS and CDR2 as YYNGEE. The length of the CDR3 is 14 residues. CDR3 sequence reads: CASSADSRIDTQYF. As DNA, the CDR3 is TGTGCCAGCAGCGCAGACAGTCGGATAGATACGCAGTATTTT.

The V call is TRBV29-1, the J call TRBJ1-2; D not resolved. This CDR3 comprises 12 residues. Germline V gives CDR1 SQVTM, CDR2 ANQGSEA. V gave up 3 bases and J gave up 2 bases, with 7 bases separating them. The CDR3 loop reads CSVDHLNYGYTF. Written as DNA, the CDR3 is TGCAGCGTTGACCACCTAAACTATGGCTACACCTTC.

This clone was counted only a few times. The chain uses TRBV9 and TRBJ2-7; 10 bases are a match to TRBD1. Per germline, CDR1 SGDLS and CDR2 YYNGEE. The CDR3 sequence is 16 residues long. Trimming cost V 0 bases and J 3 bases; bases outside gene matches: 6. CDR3 region: CASSVGDRGLIYEQYF. The CDR3 nucleotides are TGTGCCAGCAGCGTAGGCGACAGGGGGCTAATCTACGAGCAGTACTTC.

The chain employs TRBV19 and TRBJ1-3; 7 bases are a match to TRBD1. Germline lookup yields CDR1 LNHDA and CDR2 SQIVND (reference sequence). V lost 6 bases, J lost 4 bases, and 6 bases stayed unmatched. The CDR3 sequence is 14 residues long. The DNA of the CDR3 is TGTGCCAGTAGCCTTACAGGGGACGGAAACACCATATATTTT. Protein sequence: CASSLTGDGNTIYF.